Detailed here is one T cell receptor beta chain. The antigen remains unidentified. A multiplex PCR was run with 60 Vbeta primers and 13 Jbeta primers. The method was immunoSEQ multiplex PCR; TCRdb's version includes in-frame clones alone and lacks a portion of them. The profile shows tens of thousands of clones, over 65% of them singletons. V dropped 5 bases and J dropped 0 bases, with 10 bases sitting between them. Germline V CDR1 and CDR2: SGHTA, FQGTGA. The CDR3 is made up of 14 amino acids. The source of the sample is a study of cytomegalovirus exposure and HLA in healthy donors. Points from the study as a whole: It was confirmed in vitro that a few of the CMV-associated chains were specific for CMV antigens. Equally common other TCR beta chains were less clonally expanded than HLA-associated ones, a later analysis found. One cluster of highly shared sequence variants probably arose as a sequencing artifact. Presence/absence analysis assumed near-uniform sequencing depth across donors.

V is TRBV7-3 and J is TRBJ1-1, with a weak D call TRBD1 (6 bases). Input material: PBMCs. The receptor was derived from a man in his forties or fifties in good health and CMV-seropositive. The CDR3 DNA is TGTGCCAGCAGCCTCGGACAGTTGAACACTGAAGCTTTCTTT. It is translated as CASSLGQLNTEAFF.